This note documents a single T cell receptor (beta chain) sequence. Its cognate antigen is unknown. Trimming took off 4 bases at V and 3 bases at J, with 12 bases between the two ends. This CDR3 has 15 amino acids. Germline V gives CDR1 MGHRA, CDR2 YSYEKL. The record originates from a study of T cell repertoires in cytomegalovirus infection. Study-level background: Researchers turned to recently identified HLA-C-restricted CMV epitopes as well as well-studied HLA-B-restricted ones. Based on public TCR beta signatures, there were indications of CMV infection and of a matching HLA type.

MiXCR was run by TCRdb on the reads, yielding one entry per CDR3 protein. Among 350,000 to 400,000 distinct CDR3 sequences, roughly 36% were seen once, and the ten largest hold around an eighth. The rearrangement uses TRBV4-1 and TRBJ2-2; the D gene is possibly TRBD1 (5 bases). Sequences were derived from cultured PBMCs, sampled from culture after CMV antigen stimulation. The source of this sequence is a human donor in good health (CMV status not recorded). Some clones in this sample may be carry-over from other donors' samples. In DNA, the CDR3 is TGCGCCAGCAGCCTCGAGCAGGGTGACACCGGGGAGCTGTTTTTT. As protein: CASSLEQGDTGELFF.